This TCR beta chain was profiled in a study of blood T cells in healthy people across ages. General study results and limits: Diversity was higher, and naive CD4+ cells more numerous, in long-lived donors than in aged donors.

Note on this clonotype: Its antigen remains unidentified.

Using a J-beta primer mix together with a sample-barcoded 5' primer, a second PCR was run for roughly 7 to 11 cycles. Each cDNA molecule, via a template-switch adaptor with 12 random nucleotides, was tagged. TCRdb used MiXCR to reprocess the 5' RACE reads, holding one entry per CDR3 protein. Here the sample spans about 1 million distinct CDR3 sequences, 40% to 45% being singletons. Those donating, healthy Caucasian individuals from Russia, were aged roughly 6 to 95. PBMCs, at least 6.5 million per sample, were isolated. From germline, CDR1 is SGHDN and CDR2 FVKESK. V was shortened by 5 bases and J by 4 bases, with 17 bases between the two germline ends. The CDR3 spans 15 residues.

The chain employs TRBV14 and TRBJ2-5; the D is unclear. Sequencing used blood. This receptor was taken from an older woman in good health. CDR3 sequence: CASSERVRLGETQYF. The CDR3 DNA reads TGTGCCAGCAGCGAAAGGGTCAGATTAGGAGAGACCCAGTACTTC.